One and the same sample provided the 27 T cell receptor beta chains below, sequenced in a study of T-cell memory formation after mild COVID-19. MiXCR, run by TCRdb on the 5' RACE reads, gives a single entry per CDR3 protein. The profile shows roughly 250,000 distinct CDR3 sequences, roughly 15% of them singletons. The source material was PBMCs or a T cell subset sorted from them (not recorded which). These receptors were taken from a man between 18 and 29 years old who had mild COVID-19 (a few samples of this study predate the infection). Cell type and time point are not known.

The chain recombines TRBV12-3 or TRBV12-4 with TRBJ1-2; weak D call: TRBD1 (5 bases). The CDR3 extends over 13 amino acids. V was pared by 6 bases and J by 2 bases, with 10 bases between. The CDR3 bases are TGTGCCAGCAGGTCGACAGCCAACTATGGCTACACCTTC. Amino acids: CASRSTANYGYTF.

This clonotype was detected only a few times. V is TRBV25-1 and J is TRBJ2-7, with D maybe TRBD1 (6 bases). Per the germline V gene, CDR1 is MGHDK and CDR2 is SYGVNS. This CDR3 spans 14 amino acids. V lost 4 bases, J lost 4 bases, and 14 bases lay in between. Here the CDR3 reads CASSASTGPYEQYF. CDR3 in DNA: TGTGCCAGCAGTGCTTCGACAGGTCCGTACGAGCAGTACTTC.

This clonotype was found a few times. V usage is TRBV9 and J usage is TRBJ1-4; 10 positions agree with TRBD1. The CDR3 consists of 15 residues. CDR1 is SGDLS, CDR2 YYNGEE, per germline. J gave up 8 bases and V 3 bases, and 7 bases lay outside the gene matches. The CDR3 sequence: CASSGGQGRWEKLFF. In nucleotides, the CDR3 is TGTGCCAGCAGCGGGGGACAGGGGCGTTGGGAAAAACTGTTTTTT.

This clonotype was counted many times. V gene TRBV20-1 combines with J gene TRBJ2-3, with D possibly called TRBD1 or TRBD2 (6 bases each). Trimming removed 4 bases at V and 1 base at J, with 12 bases between. The CDR3 runs to 14 residues. The germline V gene has CDR1 DFQATT and CDR2 SNEGSKA (reference sequence). The CDR3 DNA follows: TGCAGTGCTATAAGGGGGGTGGGCACAGATACGCAGTATTTT. This sequence encodes CSAIRGVGTDTQYF.

This chain joins TRBV11-2 and TRBJ2-3; the D gene is possibly TRBD2 (6 bases). The V and J ends lost 6 bases and 0 bases respectively, with 13 bases between them. This CDR3 has 15 amino acids. Germline loops: CDR1 SGHAT, CDR2 FQNNGV. CDR3 bases: TGTGCCAGCAGTCCCGTGGGGGGAAGCACAGATACGCAGTATTTT. Translation gives CASSPVGGSTDTQYF.

This clonotype was recorded at least ten times. The rearrangement links TRBV5-6 to TRBJ1-6; D might be TRBD1 (5 bases). The CDR3 length is 16 residues. Trimming removed 4 bases from V and 3 bases from J, with 14 bases in between. Germline V gene lookup returns CDR1 SGHDT and CDR2 YYEEEE. Here the CDR3 reads CASSLLEGYYNSPLHF. DNA for the CDR3: TGTGCCAGCAGCCTCCTGGAGGGGTACTATAATTCACCCCTCCACTTT.

V and J are TRBV11-2 and TRBJ2-7; 10 nucleotides agree with TRBD2. Trimming took 2 bases from V and 6 from J; bases not matched to a gene: 7. The germline V gene has CDR1 SGHAT and CDR2 FQNNGV. This CDR3 has 15 residues. The CDR3 region is CASSLLQRGGAEQYF. CDR3 in DNA: TGTGCCAGCAGCTTATTACAGCGGGGGGGCGCCGAGCAGTACTTC.

The J gene is TRBJ2-2, the V gene TRBV30; 9 bases are a match to TRBD2. J lost 10 bases, V lost 3 bases, and 12 bases had no gene match. Germline V gene lookup returns CDR1 GTSNPN and CDR2 SVGIG (reference sequence). The CDR3 has 15 amino acids. The CDR3: CAWRAGGQWFQELFF. The CDR3, as DNA: TGTGCCTGGAGGGCGGGGGGGCAATGGTTCCAGGAGCTGTTTTTT.

The sample holds many counts of this clonotype. This chain connects TRBV6-2 or TRBV6-3 to TRBJ2-7, with D perhaps TRBD2 (5 bases). The CDR3 spans 16 residues. CDR1 is MNHEY and CDR2 is SVGEGT in the germline V gene. V was cut by 0 bases and J by 3 bases, with 15 bases left in between. The CDR3 loop reads CASSYSMGSGIYEQYF. Here the CDR3 DNA reads TGTGCCAGCAGTTACTCGATGGGTTCGGGAATCTACGAGCAGTACTTC.

The rearrangement links TRBV5-1 to TRBJ2-5; 8 nucleotides match TRBD2. This CDR3 comprises 17 residues. V shed 0 bases, J shed 5 bases, and the junction held 12 bases outside the gene matches. Germline V CDR1 and CDR2: SGHRS, YFSETQ. CDR3 residues: CASSLAIWRGVSETQYF. CDR3 DNA: TGCGCCAGCAGCTTGGCGATTTGGCGGGGGGTGTCTGAGACCCAGTACTTC.

This chain uses TRBV10-3 with TRBJ1-5; D call uncertain. V was clipped by 6 bases and J by 9 bases, with 12 bases between them. CDR3 length: 12 amino acids. Germline CDR1 and CDR2: ENHRY and SYGVKD. The CDR3 protein is CAIRDPTGPQHF. The CDR3, as DNA: TGTGCCATCAGGGACCCGACGGGGCCCCAGCATTTT.

The J gene is TRBJ2-7, the V gene TRBV20-1, with 7 bases matching TRBD2. V was pared by 6 bases and J by 5 bases, with 13 bases of the junction left unmatched. The germline gives CDR1 DFQATT, CDR2 SNEGSKA (reference sequence). The length of the CDR3 is 14 residues. The chain's CDR3 is CSATRTGGRDEQYF. DNA for the CDR3: TGCAGTGCCACCCGTACGGGGGGTCGGGACGAGCAGTACTTC.

J is TRBJ1-2 and V is TRBV6-2 or TRBV6-3, with D possibly TRBD1 on 6 matching bases. Germline-derived CDR1 and CDR2 are MNHEY and SVGEGT. V was pared by 6 bases and J by 2 bases, with 13 bases between. The CDR3 has 14 residues. Written as DNA, the CDR3 is TGTGCCAGCAGGCCTCAGGGGTGGAACTATGGCTACACCTTC. This sequence encodes CASRPQGWNYGYTF.

This clonotype has more than one count but fewer than ten. This chain links TRBV5-4 with TRBJ2-5; TRBD1 agrees at 12 bases. There are 15 residues in the CDR3. With 4 bases clipped from V and 5 bases from J, the junction kept 6 bases outside the gene matches. Germline V gene lookup returns CDR1 SGHNT and CDR2 YYREEE (reference sequence). The CDR3 is CASSPGTGGPETQYF. The DNA for the CDR3 is TGTGCCAGCAGCCCCGGGACAGGGGGCCCGGAGACCCAGTACTTC.

The V gene is TRBV6-5, the J gene TRBJ2-7; 10 bases line up with TRBD1. CDR3 length: 16 residues. The germline gives CDR1 MNHEY, CDR2 SVGAGI. V lost 0 bases to trimming and J lost 2 bases; unmatched junction nucleotides: 4. The CDR3 DNA follows: TGTGCCAGCAGTTACTCGAGGACAGGGGGGACCTACGAGCAGTACTTC. It specifies CASSYSRTGGTYEQYF.

Many counts were recorded for this clonotype. The genes are TRBV7-2 and TRBJ2-2, with no clear D. The CDR3 length is 15 residues. V was clipped by 3 bases and J by 2 bases, with 10 bases between them. CDR1 and CDR2 (germline): SGHTA, FQGNSA. Here the CDR3 reads CASSFSRRNTGELFF. DNA for the CDR3: TGTGCCAGCAGCTTCTCGCGACGAAACACCGGGGAGCTGTTTTTT.

This chain links TRBV12-3 or TRBV12-4 with TRBJ2-1; D ambiguous. The CDR3 is made up of 11 amino acids. V lost 5 bases and J lost 11, with 10 bases in between. The CDR3 nucleotides are TGTGCCAGCAGTCCTGGGTCCCAGCAGTTCTTC. Translating gives CASSPGSQQFF.

The genes are TRBV4-3 and TRBJ1-5, with a tentative D call TRBD1 (6 bases). V shed 0 bases and J shed 4 bases, with 13 bases lying between them. CDR1 and CDR2 from the germline V gene are LGHNA and YSLEER. The CDR3 consists of 16 residues. As DNA, the CDR3 is TGCGCCAGCAGCCAAGATATCAGGGGAGGGAATCAGCCCCAGCATTTT. It encodes CASSQDIRGGNQPQHF.

This chain links TRBV5-1 with TRBJ1-2; D unclear. V was shortened by 4 bases and J by 3 bases, with 10 bases between the two germline ends. This CDR3 contains 13 residues. Germline CDR1 and CDR2: SGHRS and YFSETQ. CDR3 nucleotide sequence: TGCGCCAGCAGCCCCAGCGGGGACTATGGCTACACCTTC. Its protein product is CASSPSGDYGYTF.

As DNA, the CDR3 is TGCAGTGCCCGAATCCGGGACCGTGGAAACACCATATATTTT. Amino acid sequence: CSARIRDRGNTIYF. The chain combines TRBV20-1 with TRBJ1-3, with a weak D call TRBD1 (5 bases). Germline V lookup: CDR1 DFQATT, CDR2 SNEGSKA (reference sequence). V lost 6 bases and J 3 bases, leaving 15 bases between the germline ends. This CDR3 is built from 14 residues.

This clonotype showed up just a few times. The chain uses TRBV23-1 and TRBJ2-5; either TRBD1 or TRBD2 may fit D (6 bases each). TRBV23-1 is sorted into the ORF group, with uncertain function. Trimming took off 9 bases at V and 3 bases at J, with 17 bases between the two ends. The CDR3 has 14 amino acids. The CDR3 nucleotides read TGCGCCAGTGGTAGGGGGGCAAAAAAAGAGACCCAGTACTTC. This translates into CASGRGAKKETQYF.

This clonotype has more than one count but fewer than ten. The rearrangement uses TRBV5-1 and TRBJ2-7; possible D gene TRBD1, 6 bases. Looked up from germline, CDR1 is SGHRS and CDR2 is YFSETQ. V dropped 2 bases and J dropped 5 bases, with 11 bases sitting between them. The CDR3 runs to 13 residues. The CDR3 protein is CASSFSGADEQYF. In DNA form, the CDR3 reads TGCGCCAGCAGCTTCTCAGGGGCCGACGAGCAGTACTTC.

This clonotype has a count of ten or more. The genes are TRBV4-2 and TRBJ2-1, with 8 bases fitting TRBD2. Germline CDR1 LGHNA, CDR2 YNFKEQ. J lost 0 bases, V lost 1 base, and 2 bases had no gene match. This CDR3 is 16 amino acids long. This CDR3 reads CASSQGGTSSYNEQFF. DNA for the CDR3: TGTGCCAGCAGCCAAGGGGGGACTAGCTCCTACAATGAGCAGTTCTTC.

This clonotype was observed a few times. The rearrangement uses TRBV25-1 and TRBJ1-1; the D gene is possibly TRBD1 (5 bases). The ends were cut back, 4 bases at V and 1 base at J, with 10 bases in the middle. The CDR3 has 14 residues. Germline V gene sequence: CDR1 MGHDK, CDR2 SYGVNS. The CDR3 sequence: CASSARTSNTEAFF. In DNA, the CDR3 is TGTGCCAGCAGTGCTAGGACATCGAACACTGAAGCTTTCTTT.

The CDR3 region is CATSERFGNTIYF. The DNA for the CDR3 is TGTGCCACCAGTGAACGTTTCGGAAACACCATATATTTT. The chain couples TRBV24-1 to TRBJ1-3; D gene unclear. The CDR3 is 13 amino acids. The germline V gene encodes CDR1 KGHDR and CDR2 SFDVKD. V lost 4 bases and J lost 4, with 7 bases in between.

The DNA for the CDR3 is TGTGCCAGCAGCTTTCCGGGGGTAGAGACCCAGTACTTC. Its translation is CASSFPGVETQYF. V and J are TRBV5-6 and TRBJ2-5; D is possibly TRBD2 (6 bases). The CDR3 contains 13 residues. Trimming cost V 2 bases and J 4 bases, with 9 bases left between them. The germline V gene has CDR1 SGHDT and CDR2 YYEEEE.

V gene TRBV25-1 combines with J gene TRBJ2-3; D perhaps matches TRBD2 (7 bases). The V end was cut by 1 base, the J end by 8 bases, with 16 bases between. Germline CDR1 reads MGHDK; CDR2 reads SYGVNS. CDR3 size: 15 residues. The CDR3 spells CASSELRGGGGTQYF. Here the CDR3 DNA reads TGTGCCAGCAGTGAATTAAGAGGGGGAGGGGGTACGCAGTATTTT. The variable domain in full, with the rest retrieved from reference TRBV25-1 and TRBJ2-3, is EADIYQTPRYLVIGTGKKITLECSQTMGHDKMYWYQQDPGMELHLIHYSYGVNSTEKGDLSSESTVSRIRTEHFPLTLESARPSHTSQYLCASSELRGGGGTQYFGPGTRLTVL.